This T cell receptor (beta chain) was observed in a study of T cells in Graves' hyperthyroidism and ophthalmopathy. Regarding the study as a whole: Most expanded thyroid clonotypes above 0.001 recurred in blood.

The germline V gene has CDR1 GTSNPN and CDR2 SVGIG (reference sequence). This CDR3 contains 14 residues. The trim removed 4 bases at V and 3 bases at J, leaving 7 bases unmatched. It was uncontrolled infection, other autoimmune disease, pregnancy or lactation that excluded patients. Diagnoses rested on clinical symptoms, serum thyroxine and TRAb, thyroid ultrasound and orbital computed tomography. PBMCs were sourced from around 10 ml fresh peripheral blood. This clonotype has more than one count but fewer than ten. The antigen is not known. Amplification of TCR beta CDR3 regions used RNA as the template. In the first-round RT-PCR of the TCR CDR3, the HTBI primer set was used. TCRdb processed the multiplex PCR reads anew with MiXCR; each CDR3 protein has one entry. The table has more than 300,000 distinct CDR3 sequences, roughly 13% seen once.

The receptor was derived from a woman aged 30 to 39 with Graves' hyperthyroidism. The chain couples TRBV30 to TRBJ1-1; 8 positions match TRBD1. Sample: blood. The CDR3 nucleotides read TGTGCCTGGATCAGGGGGCGAGGTTACACTGAAGCTTTCTTT. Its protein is CAWIRGRGYTEAFF.